A selection of T cell receptor beta chains follows, all from one sample in a study of cytomegalovirus exposure and HLA in healthy donors. Profiled with immunoSEQ multiplex PCR; TCRdb holds only in-frame clones, not every one. Found here are hundreds of thousands of clones, about 79% of them singletons; the top ten hold 1.5% to 2%. The sample comprised PBMCs. Receptor source: a man between 18 and 29 years old in good health and CMV-seronegative. Each CDR3 is given with its conserved first and last residue.

V,J,CDR3
TRBV7-2,TRBJ2-7,CASSFYSGTSYEQYF
TRBV7-2,TRBJ2-2,CASSPTSGIGTGELFF
TRBV28,TRBJ1-5,CASSLIRVAQPQHF
TRBV27,TRBJ1-1,CASRGTGPVSAFF
TRBV11-3,TRBJ2-2,CASSLGTSGKNTGELFF
TRBV4-2,.,CASSQAGLAGSYEQYF
TRBV7-2,TRBJ1-5,CASSLGTGVKQPQHF
TRBV6-5,TRBJ1-2,CASSYSDREGLGYTF
TRBV6-5,TRBJ1-3,CASIPTASGNTIYF
TRBV5-4,TRBJ1-1,CASSLKNTEAFF
TRBV5-6,TRBJ2-2,CASSFGFRQGSNTGELFF
TRBV7-2,TRBJ2-7,CASSLNTGQGYEQYF
TRBV28,TRBJ2-3,CASAPRESPTDTQYF
TRBV6-6,TRBJ2-5,CASLFGTETQETQYF
TRBV6-1,TRBJ1-5,CASMVGQPQHF
TRBV27,TRBJ1-2,CASRTTGNYGYTF
TRBV6-5,TRBJ2-3,CASSYSTSGSTDTQYF
TRBV11-3,TRBJ1-6,CASSPGQYNSPLHF
TRBV5-6,TRBJ1-2,CASSYGQASYGYTF
TRBV7-2,TRBJ2-1,CASSSGVAEYNEQFF
TRBV4-2,TRBJ2-4,CASSQELTTSAKNIQYF
TRBV28,TRBJ1-6,CASSLRLSPLHF
TRBV29-1,TRBJ2-5,CSVALKSTSSGGLKPSETQYF
TRBV5-8,TRBJ2-7,CASSPGVAGGPRYEQYF
TRBV13,TRBJ2-5,CASSLDRGTGEQYF
TRBV18,TRBJ2-2,CASSQTGAINTGELFF
TRBV7-2,TRBJ2-3,CASRRTSGGTDTQYF
TRBV29-1,TRBJ1-2,CSVRTGGGYGYTF
TRBV11-3,TRBJ2-7,CASSSALVRSYEQYF